The 2 T cell receptor beta chains below come from one sample, sequenced in a study of blood T cells in healthy people across ages. Alongside a J-beta primer mix, a sample-barcoded 5' primer served in a second PCR lasting roughly 7 to 11 cycles. In TCRdb, the 5' RACE reads were re-called with MiXCR into one record per CDR3 protein. This table has roughly 640,000 distinct CDR3 sequences, under 30% appearing once. Input material: blood. These receptors were taken from a woman older than 75 in good health.

A few counts support this clonotype. A read error is possible here, since a much larger clone lies one base away. This chain connects TRBV5-1 to TRBJ2-1; 9 positions agree with TRBD2. Germline CDR1 SGHRS, CDR2 YFSETQ. The V segment lost 1 base and the J segment 6 bases; nucleotides outside the gene matches: 8. The CDR3 is 16 amino acids. The CDR3 nucleotides are TGCGCCAGCAGCTTGACGGGAGCGGGGGGAAGCAATGAGCAGTTCTTC. Translating it yields CASSLTGAGGSNEQFF.

This clonotype was recorded a few times. This rearrangement joins TRBV5-1 to TRBJ1-1; TRBD1 is a possible D gene (5 bases). V shed 3 bases and J shed 1 base, with 19 bases lying between them. In germline, CDR1 is SGHRS, CDR2 YFSETQ. This CDR3 spans 17 amino acids. CDR3 loop: CASSYIPGSTWNTEAFF. CDR3 bases: TGCGCCAGCAGCTATATTCCAGGGTCGACATGGAACACTGAAGCTTTCTTT.